This TCR beta chain originates from a study of T cells in Graves' hyperthyroidism and ophthalmopathy. Study outcomes and limitations: Ophthalmopathy was identified by the model a median approximately six months ahead of onset. Using 13 V-J features, a model discriminated ophthalmopathy from stable hyperthyroidism.

Across 18 months, stable Graves' hyperthyroidism was marked by no progression to ophthalmopathy. Source material for PBMCs was around 10 ml fresh peripheral blood. Trimming stripped 7 bases from V and 3 bases from J, with 19 bases between. CDR3 length: 16 residues. CDR1 is MDHEN and CDR2 is SYDVKM in the germline V gene. TCR beta CDR3 regions were amplified from RNA transcripts. When the TCR CDR3 underwent first-round RT-PCR, the HTBI primer set was used. A single record per CDR3 protein comes from TCRdb applying MiXCR to the multiplex PCR reads. Of 100,000 to 130,000 distinct CDR3 sequences listed, roughly 15% are singletons. With respect to this clonotype: The antigen remains unidentified.

The source of this sequence is a woman aged 50 to 65 with Graves' hyperthyroidism. Sequencing input: blood. The chain recombines TRBV28 with TRBJ2-1; D ambiguous. The CDR3 spells CASTLRPPRNYNEQFF. The DNA for the CDR3 is TGTGCCAGCACCCTTCGGCCGCCTAGAAACTACAATGAGCAGTTCTTC. Full variable domain (remainder filled in from reference TRBV28 and TRBJ2-1): DVKVTQSSRYLVKRTGEKVFLECVQDMDHENMFWYRQDPGLGLRLIYFSYDVKMKEKGDIPEGYSVSREKKERFSLILESASTNQTSMYLCASTLRPPRNYNEQFFGPGTRLTVL.